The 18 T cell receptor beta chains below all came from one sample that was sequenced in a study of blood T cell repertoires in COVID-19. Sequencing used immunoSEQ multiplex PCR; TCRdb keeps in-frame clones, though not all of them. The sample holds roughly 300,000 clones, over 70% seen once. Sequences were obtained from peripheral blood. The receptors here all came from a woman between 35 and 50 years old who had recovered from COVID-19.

CDR3: CASSNPTGSNSPLHF. DNA for the CDR3: TGTGCCAGCAGCAACCCCACAGGGAGTAATTCACCCCTCCACTTT. The rearrangement links TRBV5-4 to TRBJ1-6, with a weak D call TRBD1 (6 bases). Germline lookup yields CDR1 SGHNT and CDR2 YYREEE (reference sequence). The CDR3 is 15 residues long. V lost 4 bases and J lost 6, with 14 bases in between.

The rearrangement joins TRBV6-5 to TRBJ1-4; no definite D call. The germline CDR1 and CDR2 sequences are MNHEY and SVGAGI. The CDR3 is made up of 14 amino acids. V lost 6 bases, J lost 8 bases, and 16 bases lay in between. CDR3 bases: TGTGCCAGCAGCTCTTACGGGGTCGGAGAAAAACTGTTTTTT. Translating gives CASSSYGVGEKLFF.

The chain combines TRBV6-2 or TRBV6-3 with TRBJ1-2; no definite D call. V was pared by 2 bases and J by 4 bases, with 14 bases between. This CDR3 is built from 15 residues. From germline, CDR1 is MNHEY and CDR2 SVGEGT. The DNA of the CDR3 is TGTGCCAGCAGTTACGATTTCCCAAACTTCTATGGCTACACCTTC. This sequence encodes CASSYDFPNFYGYTF.

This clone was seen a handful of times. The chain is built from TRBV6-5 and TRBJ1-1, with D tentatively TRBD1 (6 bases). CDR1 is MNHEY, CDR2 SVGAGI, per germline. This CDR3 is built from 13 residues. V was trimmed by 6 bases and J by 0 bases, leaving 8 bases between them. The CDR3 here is CASRRTVNTEAFF. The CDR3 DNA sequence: TGTGCCAGCAGAAGGACAGTGAACACTGAAGCTTTCTTT.

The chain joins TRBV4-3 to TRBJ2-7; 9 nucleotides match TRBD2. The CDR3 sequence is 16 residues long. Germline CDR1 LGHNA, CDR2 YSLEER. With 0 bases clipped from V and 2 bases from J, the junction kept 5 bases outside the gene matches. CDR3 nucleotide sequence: TGCGCCAGCAGCCAAGATCTAATAGCGGGGGCCTACGAGCAGTACTTC. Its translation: CASSQDLIAGAYEQYF.

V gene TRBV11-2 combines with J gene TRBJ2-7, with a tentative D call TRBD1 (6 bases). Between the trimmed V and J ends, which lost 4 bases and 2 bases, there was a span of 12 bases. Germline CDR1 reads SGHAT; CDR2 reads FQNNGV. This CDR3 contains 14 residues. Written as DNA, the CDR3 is TGTGCCAGCAGCTCCTGGGCAGGGGCCTACGAGCAGTACTTC. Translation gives CASSSWAGAYEQYF.

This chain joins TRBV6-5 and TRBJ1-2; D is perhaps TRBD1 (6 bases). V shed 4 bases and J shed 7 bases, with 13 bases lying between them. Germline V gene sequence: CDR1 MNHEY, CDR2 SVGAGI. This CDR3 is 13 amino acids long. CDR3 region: CASSSRTALGYTF. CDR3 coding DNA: TGTGCCAGCAGTTCCCGGACAGCTCTTGGCTACACCTTC.

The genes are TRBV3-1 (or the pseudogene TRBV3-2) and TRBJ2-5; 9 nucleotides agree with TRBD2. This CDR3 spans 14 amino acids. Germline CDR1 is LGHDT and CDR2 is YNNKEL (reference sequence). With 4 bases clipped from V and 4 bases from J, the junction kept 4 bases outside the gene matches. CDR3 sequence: CASSLGTSRETQYF. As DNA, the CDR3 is TGTGCCAGCAGCCTTGGGACTAGCCGAGAGACCCAGTACTTC.

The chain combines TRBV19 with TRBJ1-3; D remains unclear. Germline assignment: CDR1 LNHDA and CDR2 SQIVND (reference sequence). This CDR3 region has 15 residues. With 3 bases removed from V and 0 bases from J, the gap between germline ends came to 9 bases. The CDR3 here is CASSIDGSSGNTIYF. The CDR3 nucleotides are TGTGCCAGTAGTATTGACGGGAGCTCTGGAAACACCATATATTTT.

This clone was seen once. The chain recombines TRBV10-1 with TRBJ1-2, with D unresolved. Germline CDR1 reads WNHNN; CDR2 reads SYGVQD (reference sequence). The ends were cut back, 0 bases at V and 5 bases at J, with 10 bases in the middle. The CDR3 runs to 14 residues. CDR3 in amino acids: CASSESIQSYGYTF. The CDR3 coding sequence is TGCGCCAGCAGTGAGTCGATTCAGTCTTATGGCTACACCTTC.

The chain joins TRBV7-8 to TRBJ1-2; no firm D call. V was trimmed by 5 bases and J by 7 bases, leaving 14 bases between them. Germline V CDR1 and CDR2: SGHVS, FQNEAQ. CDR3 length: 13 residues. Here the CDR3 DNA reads TGTGCCAGCAGCCGATGGCGCGAGCGTGGCTACACCTTC. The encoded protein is CASSRWRERGYTF.

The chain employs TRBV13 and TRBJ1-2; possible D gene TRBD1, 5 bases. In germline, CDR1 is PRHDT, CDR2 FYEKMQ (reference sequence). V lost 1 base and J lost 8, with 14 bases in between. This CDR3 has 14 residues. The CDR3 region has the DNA TGTGCCAGCAGCTTAGTGGGGGGATCGGGCGGCTACACCTTC. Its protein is CASSLVGGSGGYTF.

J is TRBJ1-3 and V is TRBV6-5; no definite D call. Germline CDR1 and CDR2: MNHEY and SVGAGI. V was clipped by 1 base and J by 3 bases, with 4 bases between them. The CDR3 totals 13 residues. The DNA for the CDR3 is TGTGCCAGCAGTTACTTAATTGGAAACACCATATATTTT. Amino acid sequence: CASSYLIGNTIYF.

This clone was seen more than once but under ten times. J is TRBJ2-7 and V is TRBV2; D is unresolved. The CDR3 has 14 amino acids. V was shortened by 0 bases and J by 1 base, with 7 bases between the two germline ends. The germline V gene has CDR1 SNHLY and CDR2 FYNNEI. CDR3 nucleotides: TGTGCCAGCAGTGAAGCGCGGATTTCCTACGAGCAGTACTTC. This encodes CASSEARISYEQYF.

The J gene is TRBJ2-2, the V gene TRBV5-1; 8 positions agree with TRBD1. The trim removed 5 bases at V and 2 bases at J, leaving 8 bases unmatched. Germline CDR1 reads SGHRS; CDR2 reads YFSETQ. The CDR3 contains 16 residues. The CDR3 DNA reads TGCGCCAGCAGACTTTGGGGACAGGATAACACCGGGGAGCTGTTTTTT. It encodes CASRLWGQDNTGELFF.

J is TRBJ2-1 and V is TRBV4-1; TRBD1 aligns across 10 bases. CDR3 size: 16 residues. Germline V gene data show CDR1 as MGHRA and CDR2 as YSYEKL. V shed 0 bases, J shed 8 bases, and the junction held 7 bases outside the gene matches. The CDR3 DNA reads TGCGCCAGCAGCCAAGAGGGGGGGACAGGGGCGGATGAGCAGTTCTTC. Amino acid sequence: CASSQEGGTGADEQFF.

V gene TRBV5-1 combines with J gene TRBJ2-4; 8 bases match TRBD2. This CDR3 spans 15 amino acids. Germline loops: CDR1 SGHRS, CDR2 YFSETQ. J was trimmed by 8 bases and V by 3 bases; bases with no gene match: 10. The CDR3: CASSSWTSSGDIQYF. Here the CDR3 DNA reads TGCGCCAGCAGCTCATGGACTAGCTCTGGGGACATTCAGTACTTC.

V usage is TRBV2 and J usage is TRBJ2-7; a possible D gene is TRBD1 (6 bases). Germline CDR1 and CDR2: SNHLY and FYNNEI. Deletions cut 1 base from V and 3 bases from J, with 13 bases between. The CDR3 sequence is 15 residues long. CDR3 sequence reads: CASSEEGHTIYEQYF. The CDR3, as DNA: TGTGCCAGCAGTGAAGAGGGACATACCATCTACGAGCAGTACTTC. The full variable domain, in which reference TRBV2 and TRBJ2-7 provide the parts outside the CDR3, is EPEVTQTPSHQVTQMGQEVILRCVPISNHLYFYWYRQILGQKVEFLVSFYNNEISEKSEIFDDQFSVERPDGSNFTLKIRSTKLEDSAMYFCASSEEGHTIYEQYFGPGTRLTVT.